The rows below give T cell receptor beta chains drawn from one sample of a study of cytomegalovirus exposure and HLA in healthy donors. Profiling relied on immunoSEQ multiplex PCR, and the TCRdb table lists in-frame clones only, not all of them. This sample has about 120,000 clones, with 9.5% found just once. Sequenced sample: PBMCs. These receptors were collected from a man aged 30 to 39 in good health and CMV-seronegative. Each CDR3 is given with its conserved first and last residue. D genes are given only for firm matches. Size values are once, few and many counts, or a class for expanded clones, and some rows have none.

TRBJ2-7	14	few	TRBV5-1	TRBD1	CASSTGGFRYEQYF	TGCGCCAGCAGCACAGGGGGCTTTCGCTACGAGCAGTACTTC
TRBJ1-1	17	few	TRBV18	NA	CASSPPNFGALNTEAFF	TGTGCCAGCTCACCGCCGAACTTTGGGGCCCTGAACACTGAAGCTTTCTTT
TRBJ2-1	15	few	TRBV6-5	TRBD2	CASSYASGGARGQFF	TGTGCCAGCAGTTACGCTAGCGGGGGGGCTAGAGGGCAGTTCTTC
TRBJ2-2	16	NA	TRBV9	TRBD1	CASSSRQGGTGGELFF	TGTGCCAGCAGCTCCCGACAGGGTGGTACTGGCGGGGAGCTGTTTTTT
TRBJ2-3	14	NA	TRBV18	TRBD1	CASSETGGADTQYF	TGTGCCAGCTCAGAGACAGGGGGCGCAGATACGCAGTATTTT
TRBJ1-1	13	NA	TRBV18	NA	CASSPPAAGRAFF	TGTGCCAGCTCACCACCGGCGGCGGGCCGAGCTTTCTTT
TRBJ1-1	15	NA	TRBV5-1	TRBD1	CASSLAQGGNTEAFF	TGCGCCAGCAGCTTGGCACAGGGGGGAAACACTGAAGCTTTCTTT
TRBJ2-7	13	NA	TRBV19	NA	CASSTGLPYEQYF	TGTGCCAGTAGTACCGGACTGCCCTACGAGCAGTACTTC
TRBJ2-1	15	NA	TRBV18	NA	CASSSRGATGNEQFF	TGTGCCAGCTCATCCAGGGGAGCTACAGGCAATGAGCAGTTCTTC
TRBJ2-3	13	few	TRBV5-6	NA	CASSLEFTDTQYF	TGTGCCAGCAGCTTGGAGTTTACTGATACGCAGTATTTT
TRBJ1-1	14	few	TRBV12-5	NA	CASGLRDTHTEAFF	TGTGCTAGTGGTTTACGGGACACACACACTGAAGCTTTCTTT
TRBJ2-1	16	NA	TRBV30	TRBD2	CAWSASPGLVHNEQFF	TGTGCCTGGAGTGCCTCCCCGGGACTAGTACACAATGAGCAGTTCTTC
TRBJ2-2	18	NA	TRBV21-1	NA	CASSKEPAGGGKAGELFF	TGTGCCAGCAGCAAAGAGCCGGCGGGCGGGGGGAAGGCCGGGGAGCTGTTTTTT
TRBJ2-7	13	few	TRBV5-1	TRBD1	CASSALTGAEQYF	TGCGCCAGCAGCGCCCTAACAGGGGCCGAGCAGTACTTC
TRBJ1-5	16	NA	TRBV4-1	NA	CASSQGPSGSNQPQHF	TGCGCCAGCAGCCAAGGGCCGTCCGGGAGCAATCAGCCCCAGCATTTT